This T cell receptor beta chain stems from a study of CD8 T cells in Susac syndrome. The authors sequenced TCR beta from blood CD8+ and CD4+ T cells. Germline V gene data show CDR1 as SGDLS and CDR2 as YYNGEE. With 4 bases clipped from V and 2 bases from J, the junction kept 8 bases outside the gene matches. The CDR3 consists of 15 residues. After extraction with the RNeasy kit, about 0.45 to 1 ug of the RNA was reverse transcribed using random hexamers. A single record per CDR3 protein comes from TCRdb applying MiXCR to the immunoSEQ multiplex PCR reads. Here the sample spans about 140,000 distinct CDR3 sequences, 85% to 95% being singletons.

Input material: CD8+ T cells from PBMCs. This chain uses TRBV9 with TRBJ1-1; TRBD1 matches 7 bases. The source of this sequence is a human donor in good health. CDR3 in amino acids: CASSYTGAENTEAFF. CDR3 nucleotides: TGTGCCAGCAGCTACACAGGGGCGGAAAACACTGAAGCTTTCTTT.